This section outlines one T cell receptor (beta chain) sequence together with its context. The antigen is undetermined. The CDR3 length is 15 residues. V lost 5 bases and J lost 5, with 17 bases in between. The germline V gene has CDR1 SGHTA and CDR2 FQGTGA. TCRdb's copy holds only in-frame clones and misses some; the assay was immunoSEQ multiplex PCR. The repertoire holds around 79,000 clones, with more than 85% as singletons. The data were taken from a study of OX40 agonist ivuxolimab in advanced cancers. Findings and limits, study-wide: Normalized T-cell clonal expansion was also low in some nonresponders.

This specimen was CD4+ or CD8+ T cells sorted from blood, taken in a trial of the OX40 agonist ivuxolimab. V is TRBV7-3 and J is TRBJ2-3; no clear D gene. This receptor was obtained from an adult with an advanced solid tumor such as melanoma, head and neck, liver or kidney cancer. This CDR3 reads CASSRLGVQGDTQYF. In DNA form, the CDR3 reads TGTGCCAGCAGCCGCTTAGGCGTGCAAGGAGATACGCAGTATTTT.